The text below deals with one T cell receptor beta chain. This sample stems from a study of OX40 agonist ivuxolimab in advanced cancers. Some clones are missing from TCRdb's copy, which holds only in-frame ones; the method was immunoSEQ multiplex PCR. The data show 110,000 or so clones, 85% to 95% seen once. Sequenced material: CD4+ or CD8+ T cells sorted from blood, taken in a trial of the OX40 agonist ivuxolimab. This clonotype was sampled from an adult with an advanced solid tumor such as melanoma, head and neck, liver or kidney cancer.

DNA of the CDR3: TGCGCCAGCAGCCAAGATTATCAGGGCGGCACAGATACGCAGTATTTT. It encodes CASSQDYQGGTDTQYF. The chain has TRBV4-1 and TRBJ2-3, with a tentative D call TRBD1 (5 bases). CDR1 and CDR2 (germline): MGHRA, YSYEKL. Trimming pared 0 bases from V and 1 base from J, leaving 11 bases between. This CDR3 is 16 amino acids long.